The 20 T cell receptor beta chains in this list originate from one sample, sequenced in a study of cytomegalovirus exposure and HLA in healthy donors. Generated by immunoSEQ multiplex PCR, the TCRdb table keeps only in-frame clones and is missing some. Of over 50,000 clones in the sample, roughly 95% were seen once. Sequenced sample: PBMCs. The receptors were gathered from a woman aged 18 to 35 in good health and CMV-seronegative.

The V gene is TRBV18, the J gene TRBJ1-4; D not resolved. The germline V gene encodes CDR1 KGHSH and CDR2 LQKENI. The CDR3 has 14 residues. The V gene lost 3 bases and the J gene lost 5 bases, with 10 bases spanning the gap. In nucleotides, the CDR3 is TGTGCCAGCTCACCGTCTGTGGGCAATGAAAAACTGTTTTTT. Its protein is CASSPSVGNEKLFF.

This chain uses TRBV6-4 with TRBJ2-2; perhaps TRBD2 as D (6 bases). CDR1 is MRHNA and CDR2 is SNTAGT in the germline V gene. Trimming pared 5 bases from V and 4 bases from J, leaving 14 bases between. The CDR3 has 15 residues. The CDR3 nucleotides are TGTGCCAGCAGTAATCTGGGGGGTTTCACCGGGGAGCTGTTTTTT. Translated, it gives CASSNLGGFTGELFF.

The chain is built from TRBV28 and TRBJ1-1, with D perhaps TRBD1 (5 bases). CDR3 size: 14 residues. Germline V gives CDR1 MDHEN, CDR2 SYDVKM. Trimming took 3 bases from V and 1 from J, leaving 9 bases between them. The CDR3 here is CASSLGGTNTEAFF. The CDR3 region has the DNA TGTGCCAGCAGTTTGGGGGGAACGAACACTGAAGCTTTCTTT.

The chain uses TRBV2 and TRBJ2-7; the match to TRBD2 covers 9 bases. The CDR3 is made up of 14 amino acids. J was trimmed by 4 bases and V by 2 bases; bases with no gene match: 3. Germline CDR1 reads SNHLY; CDR2 reads FYNNEI. Here the CDR3 reads CASSESGRRYEQYF. CDR3 coding DNA: TGTGCCAGCAGTGAAAGCGGGAGGAGGTACGAGCAGTACTTC. Full variable domain (remainder filled in from reference TRBV2 and TRBJ2-7): EPEVTQTPSHQVTQMGQEVILRCVPISNHLYFYWYRQILGQKVEFLVSFYNNEISEKSEIFDDQFSVERPDGSNFTLKIRSTKLEDSAMYFCASSESGRRYEQYFGPGTRLTVT.

This rearrangement joins TRBV6-4 to TRBJ1-3; D not resolved. This CDR3 is built from 15 residues. Germline CDR1 and CDR2: MRHNA and SNTAGT. The ends were cut back, 2 bases at V and 3 bases at J, with 11 bases in the middle. Written as DNA, the CDR3 is TGTGCCAGCAGTGACCGCCCTGCCAGTGGAAACACCATATATTTT. It specifies CASSDRPASGNTIYF.

The rearrangement links TRBV7-6 to TRBJ2-4; 7 bases align to TRBD1. Germline trimming cut 2 bases from V and 4 bases from J; bases unmatched to any gene: 14. The CDR3 is 18 residues long. CDR1 and CDR2 (germline): SGHVS, FNYEAQ. The CDR3 DNA follows: TGTGCCAGCAGCTTAATCCCCCCGACAGGGCCCGGGAAAAACATTCAGTACTTC. Its protein product is CASSLIPPTGPGKNIQYF.

The table lists this clone with a count of one. The rearrangement links TRBV21-1 to TRBJ2-1; the table's D call of TRBD1 was not tested on the DNA. TRBV21-1 counts as a pseudogene. This CDR3 region has 18 residues. CDR3 sequence: CASSPPKGAGPLHNEQFF. In DNA form, the CDR3 reads TGTGCCAGCAGCCCCCCAAAGGGGGCGGGACCCCTTCACAATGAGCAGTTCTTC.

The chain uses TRBV30 and TRBJ1-3; the match to TRBD1 covers 10 bases. The CDR3 sequence is 13 residues long. CDR1 and CDR2 (germline): GTSNPN, SVGIG (reference sequence). Trimming cost V 5 bases and J 2 bases; bases outside gene matches: 0. The CDR3 sequence is CAWDRGPGNTIYF. The CDR3 DNA sequence: TGTGCCTGGGACAGGGGGCCTGGAAACACCATATATTTT.

This rearrangement joins TRBV7-2 to TRBJ2-7, with 9 positions matching TRBD2. CDR1 and CDR2 (germline): SGHTA, FQGNSA. The junction had 10 bases not matched to a gene; V was cut back by 8 bases and J by 5 bases. CDR3 length: 14 amino acids. CDR3 loop: CASHPGTSFHEQYF. The CDR3 bases are TGTGCCAGCCACCCCGGGACTAGCTTCCACGAGCAGTACTTC.

The chain couples TRBV4-2 to TRBJ2-7, with 9 bases aligning to TRBD1. V was pared by 1 base and J by 2 bases, with 3 bases of the junction left unmatched. The CDR3 is made up of 15 amino acids. The V gene's germline CDR1 is LGHNA and CDR2 YNFKEQ. CDR3 sequence: CASSQGDRAAYEQYF. The CDR3, as DNA: TGTGCCAGCAGCCAAGGGGACAGGGCTGCCTACGAGCAGTACTTC.

The genes are TRBV28 and TRBJ1-5, with D possibly TRBD1 on 6 matching bases. The germline V and J ends were trimmed by 3 bases and 2 bases, with 17 bases remaining between them. The CDR3 runs to 17 residues. Germline CDR1 is MDHEN and CDR2 is SYDVKM. CDR3 protein: CASSFPLAGAGNQPQHF. CDR3 nucleotide sequence: TGTGCCAGCAGTTTCCCTCTCGCGGGGGCTGGCAATCAGCCCCAGCATTTT. Supplemented by reference TRBV28 and TRBJ1-5, the full variable domain reads DVKVTQSSRYLVKRTGEKVFLECVQDMDHENMFWYRQDPGLGLRLIYFSYDVKMKEKGDIPEGYSVSREKKERFSLILESASTNQTSMYLCASSFPLAGAGNQPQHFGDGTRLSIL.

The rearrangement joins TRBV28 to TRBJ2-1, with 9 bases that match TRBD1. V was clipped by 7 bases and J by 9 bases; unmatched bases: 13. The CDR3 is made up of 15 amino acids. Germline values: CDR1 MDHEN, CDR2 SYDVKM. In DNA, the CDR3 is TGTGCCAGCACCGTAGGGGACAGGGATTTTCGTGAGCAGTTCTTC. Amino acid sequence: CASTVGDRDFREQFF.

The gene calls are TRBV6-6 and TRBJ2-1, with a tentative D call TRBD2 (6 bases). CDR3 length equals 15 residues. Trimming pared 2 bases from V and 10 bases from J, leaving 18 bases between. In germline, CDR1 is MNHNY, CDR2 SVGAGI (reference sequence). The CDR3 bases are TGTGCCAGCAGTTACCAACACGGGGTGGGAGGAGAGCAGTTCTTC. Translating it yields CASSYQHGVGGEQFF.

This clone was seen a single time. The rearrangement joins TRBV14 to TRBJ1-2, with D possibly being TRBD1 (5 bases). Trimming removed 3 bases at V and 4 bases at J, with 12 bases between. CDR3 length: 14 residues. CDR1 SGHDN and CDR2 FVKESK come from the germline V gene. DNA for the CDR3: TGTGCCAGCAGCCAGATAGACAGACTCTATGGCTACACCTTC. This codes for CASSQIDRLYGYTF.

CDR3 loop: CASGAQGGPINQPQHF. The CDR3 DNA follows: TGTGCCAGCGGCGCACAGGGGGGGCCTATCAATCAGCCCCAGCATTTT. V is TRBV7-2 and J is TRBJ1-5; 8 nucleotides line up with TRBD1. The V gene end was trimmed by 8 bases and the J gene end by 3 bases; junction bases not matched to a gene: 12. Germline V lookup: CDR1 SGHTA, CDR2 FQGNSA. CDR3 size: 16 residues.

The V call is TRBV7-3, the J call TRBJ2-7; TRBD2 agrees at 10 bases. The CDR3 is 16 amino acids. CDR1 and CDR2 (germline): SGHTA, FQGTGA. J was trimmed by 2 bases and V by 1 base; bases with no gene match: 5. The CDR3 nucleotides are TGTGCCAGCAGCTTAATGGGGACTAGCGAAACCTACGAGCAGTACTTC. Encoded protein: CASSLMGTSETYEQYF.

This chain joins TRBV13 and TRBJ2-7; D is unresolved. There are 12 residues in the CDR3. Trimming shortened V by 5 bases and J by 2 bases, and 7 bases separated the two germline ends. The germline gives CDR1 PRHDT, CDR2 FYEKMQ (reference sequence). Written as DNA, the CDR3 is TGTGCCAGCAGCCTATCCACCTACGAGCAGTACTTC. Translation: CASSLSTYEQYF. Full variable domain (missing parts from reference TRBV13 and TRBJ2-7): AAGVIQSPRHLIKEKRETATLKCYPIPRHDTVYWYQQGPGQDPQFLISFYEKMQSDKGSIPDRFSAQQFSDYHSELNMSSLELGDSALYFCASSLSTYEQYFGPGTRLTVT.

J is TRBJ2-7 and V is TRBV28; 10 bases align to TRBD1. V lost 10 bases, J lost 1 base, and 10 bases stayed unmatched. Germline assignment: CDR1 MDHEN and CDR2 SYDVKM. The CDR3 has 15 amino acids. The CDR3: CATLGGDRGSYEQYF. Here the CDR3 DNA reads TGTGCCACCCTGGGGGGGGACAGGGGTTCCTACGAGCAGTACTTC.

The genes are TRBV15 and TRBJ2-6, with D possibly being TRBD1 (6 bases). The germline V gene encodes CDR1 LNHNV and CDR2 YYDKDF (reference sequence). The CDR3 has 16 residues. V lost 1 base and J lost 1, with 8 bases in between. The CDR3 DNA follows: TGTGCCACCAGCAGAGCCACAGGGTCTGGGGCCAACGTCCTGACTTTC. Translated, it gives CATSRATGSGANVLTF.

The chain uses TRBV21-1 and TRBJ2-2; the table gives TRBD1 as D, unverified against the DNA. TRBV21-1 is tagged as a pseudogene. The CDR3 runs to 16 residues. In nucleotides, the CDR3 is TGTGCCAGCAGCAAAGGCGGGGACAGGGGGACCGGGGAGCTGTTTTTT. It translates to CASSKGGDRGTGELFF.